A single sample gave rise to the 11 T cell receptor beta chains below, sequenced in a study of PD-1 blockade in classical Hodgkin lymphoma. The sample's time point: cycle 4 day 1 (C4D1), after about 6 weeks of nivolumab. Autologous stem cell transplantation was followed by relapse in every patient, and brentuximab vedotin exposure varied. From thawed PBMCs, CD4+ T cells were purified using magnetic negative selection. Sequenced by immunoSEQ multiplex PCR; TCRdb stores in-frame clones only, minus some. The sample has around 27,000 clones, 75% to 90% seen once. Sequencing was performed on CD4+ T cells from blood, taken before the fourth cycle of nivolumab. These receptors were collected from a human donor with classical Hodgkin lymphoma.

This chain connects TRBV11-2 to TRBJ2-2; D is unresolved. Per the germline V gene, CDR1 is SGHAT and CDR2 is FQNNGV. Trimming took 1 base from V and 2 from J, leaving 8 bases between them. The CDR3 has 15 amino acids. The CDR3 protein is CASSLVFLNTGELFF. The CDR3 DNA is TGTGCCAGCAGCTTAGTGTTCCTAAACACCGGGGAGCTGTTTTTT.

The rearrangement joins TRBV5-5 to TRBJ2-3; 8 bases line up with TRBD2. The CDR3 consists of 17 residues. The V gene end was trimmed by 0 bases and the J gene end by 0 bases; junction bases not matched to a gene: 6. The germline gives CDR1 SGHKS, CDR2 YYEKEE (reference sequence). The DNA for the CDR3 is TGTGCCAGCAGCTTGGTAGTAGCGGGATCTAGCACAGATACGCAGTATTTT. Translating gives CASSLVVAGSSTDTQYF.

Details on this clone: One end of the junction is discordant with germline, which a read error may explain. The rearrangement joins TRBV20-1 to TRBJ2-7, with D unclear. Germline V gives CDR1 DFQATT, CDR2 SNEGSKA (reference sequence). This CDR3 comprises 11 residues. As DNA, the CDR3 is TGCAGTGCTAGGGGCGGCTACAAGCAGTACTTC. Translation: CSARGGYKQYF.

A few counts support this clone. V usage is TRBV4-1 and J usage is TRBJ1-2, with 7 bases fitting TRBD1. In germline, CDR1 is MGHRA, CDR2 YSYEKL. Germline trimming cut 2 bases from V and 8 bases from J; bases unmatched to any gene: 8. This CDR3 has 14 amino acids. The DNA for the CDR3 is TGCGCCAGCAGCCAACTGACAGGGAATTGGGGCTACACCTTC. Its translation: CASSQLTGNWGYTF.

The chain has TRBV27 and TRBJ2-5; no clear D gene. Germline values: CDR1 MNHEY, CDR2 SMNVEV (reference sequence). V dropped 5 bases and J dropped 5 bases, with 12 bases sitting between them. The CDR3 contains 13 residues. Here the CDR3 DNA reads TGTGCCAGCAGTCCGTACCTCTCGGAGACCCAGTACTTC. Translated: CASSPYLSETQYF.

The chain couples TRBV14 to TRBJ1-3; 10 positions match TRBD1. The junction had 6 bases not matched to a gene; V was cut back by 6 bases and J by 4 bases. Germline loops: CDR1 SGHDN, CDR2 FVKESK. The CDR3 loop spans 15 amino acids. Here the CDR3 DNA reads TGTGCCAGCAGTCGACAGGGGGCTTCGGGAAACACCATATATTTT. Translating gives CASSRQGASGNTIYF.

The chain couples TRBV19 to TRBJ2-5; D possibly matches TRBD1 or TRBD2 (6 bases each). Trimming removed 3 bases from V and 1 base from J, with 15 bases in between. Germline values: CDR1 LNHDA, CDR2 SQIVND (reference sequence). This CDR3 spans 16 amino acids. The CDR3 here is CASSMVGGRTQETQYF. The DNA for the CDR3 is TGTGCCAGTAGTATGGTGGGGGGCAGGACCCAAGAGACCCAGTACTTC.

The chain recombines TRBV29-1 with TRBJ1-2; 7 bases align to TRBD1. The CDR3 spans 12 residues. CDR1 is SQVTM, CDR2 ANQGSEA, per germline. J gave up 3 bases and V 6 bases, and 4 bases lay outside the gene matches. The CDR3 coding sequence is TGCAGCGTGAACACAGGGGACTATGGCTACACCTTC. It codes for CSVNTGDYGYTF. Full variable domain (missing parts from reference TRBV29-1 and TRBJ1-2): SAVISQKPSRDICQRGTSLTIQCQVDSQVTMMFWYRQQPGQSLTLIATANQGSEATYESGFVIDKFPISRPNLTFSTLTVSNMSPEDSSIYLCSVNTGDYGYTFGSGTRLTVV.

This chain joins TRBV7-2 and TRBJ1-1; D is perhaps TRBD1 (5 bases). Looked up from germline, CDR1 is SGHTA and CDR2 is FQGNSA. V dropped 2 bases and J dropped 4 bases, with 20 bases sitting between them. CDR3 length: 17 residues. CDR3 sequence (DNA): TGTGCCAGCAGCTTACGCTTAGGGAAGGGTCAGGGCACTGAAGCTTTCTTT. It specifies CASSLRLGKGQGTEAFF.

This clone has more than one count but fewer than ten. The V gene is TRBV4-1, the J gene TRBJ1-1; D perhaps matches TRBD1 (5 bases). The CDR3 is 15 residues long. V gave up 0 bases and J gave up 5 bases, with 13 bases separating them. CDR1 MGHRA and CDR2 YSYEKL come from the germline V gene. CDR3 DNA sequence: TGCGCCAGCAGCCAAGACAAGGGGTCTCGGACTGAAGCTTTCTTT. This translates into CASSQDKGSRTEAFF.

This chain joins TRBV6-6 and TRBJ2-3, with 11 bases identical to TRBD2. The CDR3 has 15 residues. CDR1 MNHNY and CDR2 SVGAGI come from the germline V gene (reference sequence). Unmatched junction bases numbered 6, after V lost 6 bases and J lost 4 bases. DNA of the CDR3: TGTGCCAGCAGAGGAACTAGCGGGAGATCAGATACGCAGTATTTT. Translation: CASRGTSGRSDTQYF.